Many counts were recorded for the clone carrying this T cell receptor beta chain. Its antigen remains unknown. The entry originates in a study of identical twins. Study outcomes and limitations: Model-predicted out-of-frame TCR alpha sharing fell below observed values in monozygotic twins.

Template switching added a universal primer site, and cDNA bore unique molecular identifiers. TCRdb re-derived calls from the 5' RACE reads in MiXCR, one entry per CDR3 protein. Of more than 600,000 distinct CDR3 sequences in the sample, 18% were seen once. The data were also submitted as part of a second study, on T cells expressing NK-cell markers.

The sequence was collected from a woman younger than 35 in good health. Sequenced sample: PBMCs.

The CDR3 DNA reads TGTGCCAGCAGACCGGGACAGGGGTACGAGCAGTACTTC. Its translation is CASRPGQGYEQYF. The V and J genes are TRBV12-3 or TRBV12-4 and TRBJ2-7; 10 bases match TRBD1. Trimming took 6 bases from V and 4 from J; bases not matched to a gene: 3. This CDR3 spans 13 amino acids.